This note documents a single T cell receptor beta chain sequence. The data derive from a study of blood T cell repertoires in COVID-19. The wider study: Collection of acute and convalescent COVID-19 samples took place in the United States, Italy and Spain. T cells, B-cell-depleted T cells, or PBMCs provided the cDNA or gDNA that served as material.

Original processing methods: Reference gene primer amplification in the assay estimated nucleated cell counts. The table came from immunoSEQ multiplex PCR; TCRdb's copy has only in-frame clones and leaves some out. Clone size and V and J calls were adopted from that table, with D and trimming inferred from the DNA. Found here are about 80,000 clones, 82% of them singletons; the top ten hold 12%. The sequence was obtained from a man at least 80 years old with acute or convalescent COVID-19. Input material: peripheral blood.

The CDR3 nucleotides read TGTGCCATCAGTGGACAGCCCTACGAGCAGTACTTC. Translating it yields CAISGQPYEQYF. V gene TRBV10-3 combines with J gene TRBJ2-7; possibly TRBD1 for D (5 bases). Trimming pared 4 bases from V and 2 bases from J, leaving 6 bases between. Germline assignment: CDR1 ENHRY and CDR2 SYGVKD. The CDR3 has 12 amino acids.